One and the same sample provided the 14 T cell receptor beta chains below, sequenced in a study of OX40 agonist ivuxolimab in advanced cancers. Here immunoSEQ multiplex PCR was the method, and the copy in TCRdb shows in-frame clones only, minus some. The table has about 63,000 clones, around 89% seen once; the top ten hold 10% to 13%. This specimen was CD4+ or CD8+ T cells sorted from blood, taken in a trial of the OX40 agonist ivuxolimab. The receptors come from an adult with an advanced solid tumor such as melanoma, head and neck, liver or kidney cancer.

The gene calls are TRBV29-1 and TRBJ2-5; D gene ambiguous. Germline values: CDR1 SQVTM, CDR2 ANQGSEA. V was trimmed by 4 bases and J by 1 base, leaving 1 base between them. There are 10 residues in the CDR3. The CDR3 nucleotides read TGCAGCGTTGCCCAAGAGACCCAGTACTTC. The encoded protein is CSVAQETQYF.

This clone was observed a handful of times. The V call is TRBV6-5, the J call TRBJ1-2; 9 bases fit TRBD1. CDR1 is MNHEY and CDR2 is SVGAGI in the germline V gene. The CDR3 consists of 13 residues. Losses at the gene ends were 6 bases for V and 8 bases for J; bases not matched to a gene: 7. The DNA for the CDR3 is TGTGCCAGCAGCCGGACAGGGGAAATCGGCTACACCTTC. This gives the protein CASSRTGEIGYTF.

The chain couples TRBV6-1 to TRBJ2-7, with TRBD1 matching 7 bases. V shed 4 bases, J shed 1 base, and the junction held 16 bases outside the gene matches. The CDR3 totals 18 residues. The V gene's germline CDR1 is MNHNS and CDR2 SASEGT. The CDR3 coding sequence is TGTGCCAGCAGTGTCAAAGGGGGCTCCTACGTGCTTTCCTACGAGCAGTACTTC. The encoded protein is CASSVKGGSYVLSYEQYF.

The chain combines TRBV7-9 with TRBJ1-2; 11 bases match TRBD1. This CDR3 contains 15 residues. The germline V gene has CDR1 SEHNR and CDR2 FQNEAQ (reference sequence). The ends lost 5 bases at V and 5 bases at J; junction bases unmatched: 7. The CDR3: CASSAGTGGFYGYTF. CDR3 DNA: TGTGCCAGCAGCGCTGGGACAGGGGGATTTTATGGCTACACCTTC.

The J gene is TRBJ2-5, the V gene TRBV27; D may be TRBD2 (5 bases). The end of the DNA is better explained by TRBJ2-7, so the J call may be wrong. The CDR3 loop spans 15 amino acids. Germline assignment: CDR1 MNHEY and CDR2 SMNVEV (reference sequence). The CDR3 is CASSFYGPPGYEQYF. The CDR3 nucleotides read TGTGCCAGCAGTTTTTACGGGCCCCCGGGGTACGAGCAGTACTTC.

The chain recombines TRBV10-3 with TRBJ1-4; no clear D. V dropped 0 bases and J dropped 0 bases, with 5 bases sitting between them. CDR1 is ENHRY and CDR2 is SYGVKD in the germline V gene. The CDR3 contains 15 residues. CDR3 sequence reads: CAISESGATNEKLFF. In DNA, the CDR3 is TGTGCCATCAGTGAGTCAGGTGCAACTAATGAAAAACTGTTTTTT.

The chain joins TRBV7-9 to TRBJ1-5, with a tentative D call TRBD1 (5 bases). The CDR3 spans 15 residues. Trimming took 6 bases from V and 4 from J, leaving 16 bases between them. Per germline, CDR1 SEHNR and CDR2 FQNEAQ (reference sequence). CDR3 in DNA: TGTGCCAGCAGTTTCCTCGGGACGCAGAATCAGCCCCAGCATTTT. Translated: CASSFLGTQNQPQHF.

Worth noting for this clone: The CDR3 ends on some other residue instead of the conserved phenylalanine or tryptophan, so this is likely a read error. The chain employs TRBV16 and TRBJ1-2; D gene uncertain. V was trimmed by 7 bases and J by 8 bases, leaving 20 bases between them. The CDR3 runs 14 residues. Germline V gene lookup returns CDR1 KGHSY and CDR2 FQNENV. The DNA of the CDR3 is TGTGCCAGCACCATCGAGGACCCCCGTTGGGGCTACACCCTC. It yields the protein CASTIEDPRWGYTL.

This chain links TRBV5-4 with TRBJ2-5; D may be TRBD1 or TRBD2 (6 bases each). Germline CDR1 SGHNT, CDR2 YYREEE (reference sequence). The CDR3 covers 15 residues. V was pared by 0 bases and J by 1 base, with 10 bases between. The CDR3 sequence is CASSLGGGGQETQYF. Here the CDR3 DNA reads TGTGCCAGCAGCTTGGGAGGAGGGGGCCAAGAGACCCAGTACTTC.

The V call is TRBV6-1, the J call TRBJ2-3, with 7 bases that match TRBD1. This CDR3 comprises 15 residues. V lost 7 bases, J lost 5 bases, and 12 bases stayed unmatched. Germline-derived CDR1 and CDR2 are MNHNS and SASEGT. The DNA for the CDR3 is TGTGCCAGCACCGAAGTAGGGGGCACGGGAGATACGCAGTATTTT. Its translation: CASTEVGGTGDTQYF.

The CDR3 DNA reads TGTGCCAGCAGTTTAGGGCAGGGATTGGAGAATTCACCCCTCCACTTT. This translates into CASSLGQGLENSPLHF. V gene TRBV27 combines with J gene TRBJ1-6, with D maybe TRBD1 (5 bases). The germline V gene has CDR1 MNHEY and CDR2 SMNVEV (reference sequence). V lost 2 bases and J 7 bases, leaving 15 bases between the germline ends. This CDR3 has 16 amino acids.

The genes are TRBV19 and TRBJ2-2, with unresolved D. The V end was cut by 3 bases, the J end by 5 bases, with 4 bases between. The germline V gene has CDR1 LNHDA and CDR2 SQIVND (reference sequence). The CDR3 extends over 12 amino acids. The CDR3 DNA sequence: TGTGCCAGTAGTATCTGGACCGGGGAGCTGTTTTTT. Encoded protein: CASSIWTGELFF. The full variable domain, in which reference TRBV19 and TRBJ2-2 provide the parts outside the CDR3, is DGGITQSPKYLFRKEGQNVTLSCEQNLNHDAMYWYRQDPGQGLRLIYYSQIVNDFQKGDIAEGYSVSREKKESFPLTVTSAQKNPTAFYLCASSIWTGELFFGEGSRLTVL.

This clone was detected only once. The chain has TRBV7-2 and TRBJ2-2; perhaps TRBD2 as D (5 bases). The CDR3 extends over 15 amino acids. Germline V gene sequence: CDR1 SGHTA, CDR2 FQGNSA. The V gene lost 5 bases and the J gene lost 1 base, with 11 bases spanning the gap. CDR3 sequence reads: CASSLLAWNTGELFF. CDR3 sequence (DNA): TGTGCCAGCAGCCTCCTAGCATGGAACACCGGGGAGCTGTTTTTT.

V gene TRBV7-3 combines with J gene TRBJ2-3, with 11 positions matching TRBD2. Germline V gene data show CDR1 as SGHTA and CDR2 as FQGTGA. With V trimmed by 3 bases and J by 2 bases, 7 bases remained unmatched. The CDR3 length is 17 residues. The CDR3 region is CASSFLASGRHTDTQYF. The DNA for the CDR3 is TGTGCCAGCAGCTTTTTGGCTAGCGGGAGGCACACAGATACGCAGTATTTT.